The rows below give T cell receptor beta chains drawn from one sample of a study of Graves' ophthalmopathy and Graves' hyperthyroidism. TCRdb passed the multiplex PCR reads through MiXCR, listing each CDR3 protein once. This table holds about 740,000 distinct CDR3 sequences, 40% found once. Sequenced sample: peripheral blood. Receptor source: an adult man with Graves' ophthalmopathy. Each CDR3 is given with its conserved first and last residue. The D gene is left open where the match is weak. The size field is filled for only some rows; it gives once, few, many or a size class.

j_call: TRBJ1-2; clone_size: .; v_call: TRBV7-9; d_call: .; cdr3_aa: CASSREALGNGYTF; cdr3_nt: TGCGCCAGCAGCCGAGAGGCCCTTGGGAATGGCTACACCTTC
j_call: TRBJ2-7; clone_size: many; v_call: TRBV20-1; d_call: .; cdr3_aa: CSARGNLGNEQYF; cdr3_nt: TGCAGTGCTAGAGGGAATTTGGGGAATGAGCAGTACTTC
j_call: TRBJ1-1; clone_size: .; v_call: TRBV29-1; d_call: .; cdr3_aa: CSVEWVTGEAFF; cdr3_nt: TGCAGCGTTGAATGGGTTACGGGTGAAGCTTTCTTT
j_call: TRBJ2-5; clone_size: .; v_call: TRBV19; d_call: TRBD2; cdr3_aa: CASNKRAGEETQYF; cdr3_nt: TGTGCCAGTAATAAAAGGGCGGGAGAAGAGACCCAGTACTTC
j_call: TRBJ1-5; clone_size: many; v_call: TRBV7-9; d_call: .; cdr3_aa: CASSRDLQPQHF; cdr3_nt: TGTGCCAGCAGCCGGGACCTTCAGCCCCAGCATTTT
j_call: TRBJ1-2; clone_size: many; v_call: TRBV10-2; d_call: .; cdr3_aa: CASSESLGSYGYTF; cdr3_nt: TGCGCCAGCAGTGAGTCGTTGGGGTCTTACGGCTACACCTTC
j_call: TRBJ1-1; clone_size: .; v_call: TRBV19; d_call: .; cdr3_aa: CASSMAGDGAEAFF; cdr3_nt: TGTGCCAGTAGTATGGCTGGGGATGGAGCTGAAGCTTTCTTT
j_call: TRBJ2-7; clone_size: .; v_call: TRBV6-1; d_call: TRBD2; cdr3_aa: CASSLSGGAVNEQYF; cdr3_nt: TGTGCCAGCAGTCTTAGCGGGGGGGCTGTAAACGAGCAGTACTTC
j_call: TRBJ1-6; clone_size: many; v_call: TRBV9; d_call: .; cdr3_aa: CASRTGGEGPLHF; cdr3_nt: TGTGCCAGCCGTACGGGAGGGGAGGGGCCCCTCCACTTT
j_call: TRBJ1-1; clone_size: .; v_call: TRBV7-9; d_call: .; cdr3_aa: CASSFGINTEAFF; cdr3_nt: TGTGCCAGCAGCTTCGGGATTAACACTGAAGCTTTCTTT
j_call: TRBJ1-5; clone_size: few; v_call: TRBV6-5; d_call: TRBD1; cdr3_aa: CASSGTGHQPQHF; cdr3_nt: TGTGCCAGCAGCGGGACAGGGCATCAGCCCCAGCATTTT
j_call: TRBJ2-7; clone_size: many; v_call: TRBV7-9; d_call: .; cdr3_aa: CASSVRGGYVEQYF; cdr3_nt: TGTGCCAGCAGCGTCAGGGGGGGCTACGTGGAGCAGTACTTC
j_call: TRBJ2-7; clone_size: many; v_call: TRBV10-3; d_call: TRBD1; cdr3_aa: CAISGGTGVYEQYF; cdr3_nt: TGTGCCATCAGTGGTGGGACAGGGGTCTACGAGCAGTACTTC
j_call: TRBJ2-5; clone_size: .; v_call: TRBV10-3; d_call: TRBD1; cdr3_aa: CAIREQGVQETQYF; cdr3_nt: TGTGCCATCAGGGAACAGGGGGTACAAGAGACCCAGTACTTC
j_call: TRBJ1-6; clone_size: many; v_call: TRBV10-3; d_call: .; cdr3_aa: CAIGGTGPGSPLHF; cdr3_nt: TGTGCCATCGGGGGGACGGGCCCGGGATCACCCCTCCACTTT
j_call: TRBJ2-1; clone_size: .; v_call: TRBV11-2; d_call: .; cdr3_aa: CASGSAGEQFF; cdr3_nt: TGTGCCAGCGGATCGGCAGGTGAGCAGTTCTTC
j_call: TRBJ2-2; clone_size: .; v_call: TRBV25-1; d_call: .; cdr3_aa: CASKGRNTGELFF; cdr3_nt: TGTGCCAGCAAAGGGCGTAACACCGGGGAGCTGTTTTTT
j_call: TRBJ2-5; clone_size: .; v_call: TRBV7-9; d_call: TRBD2; cdr3_aa: CASSQVALLGGGGSTQYF; cdr3_nt: TGCGCCAGCAGCCAAGTCGCCCTTCTGGGCGGGGGAGGATCGACCCAGTACTTC
j_call: TRBJ2-5; clone_size: .; v_call: TRBV12-3/TRBV12-4; d_call: .; cdr3_aa: CASSLKGYQPQYF; cdr3_nt: TGTGCCAGCAGTTTAAAGGGGTATCAGCCCCAGTACTTC
j_call: TRBJ1-1; clone_size: .; v_call: TRBV20-1; d_call: TRBD1; cdr3_aa: CSAREGAWQNTEAFF; cdr3_nt: TGCAGTGCTAGGGAGGGGGCTTGGCAAAACACTGAAGCTTTCTTT
j_call: TRBJ2-7; clone_size: .; v_call: TRBV10-3; d_call: TRBD2; cdr3_aa: CASSAGQREADEQYF; cdr3_nt: TGTGCCAGCAGCGCCGGACAGCGGGAGGCGGACGAGCAGTACTTC
j_call: TRBJ2-7; clone_size: once; v_call: TRBV2; d_call: .; cdr3_aa: CASSYSSESSYEQYF; cdr3_nt: TGTGCCAGCAGTTACTCATCGGAGAGCTCCTACGAGCAGTACTTC
j_call: TRBJ1-4; clone_size: .; v_call: TRBV6-1; d_call: .; cdr3_aa: CASNIRQATNEKLFF; cdr3_nt: TGTGCCAGCAACATTCGACAGGCTACTAATGAAAAACTGTTTTTT
j_call: TRBJ2-7; clone_size: few; v_call: TRBV2; d_call: TRBD2; cdr3_aa: CASRLAGAREQYF; cdr3_nt: TGTGCCAGCAGACTAGCGGGAGCGAGGGAGCAGTACTTC
j_call: TRBJ1-1; clone_size: few; v_call: TRBV11-2; d_call: .; cdr3_aa: CASSPRGPTEAFF; cdr3_nt: TGTGCCAGCAGCCCCCGGGGCCCGACTGAAGCTTTCTTT
j_call: TRBJ2-2; clone_size: .; v_call: TRBV24-1; d_call: TRBD1; cdr3_aa: CATSDWTGYGAGELFF; cdr3_nt: TGTGCCACCAGTGATTGGACAGGCTATGGGGCCGGGGAGCTGTTTTTT
j_call: TRBJ2-5; clone_size: few; v_call: TRBV9; d_call: TRBD2; cdr3_aa: CASSVGWGAGQETQYF; cdr3_nt: TGTGCCAGCAGCGTAGGATGGGGAGCGGGACAAGAGACCCAGTACTTC
j_call: TRBJ1-1; clone_size: .; v_call: TRBV25-1; d_call: TRBD1; cdr3_aa: CASIQGSTEAFF; cdr3_nt: TGTGCCAGCATACAGGGGTCCACTGAAGCTTTCTTT
j_call: TRBJ1-5; clone_size: .; v_call: TRBV10-3; d_call: .; cdr3_aa: CAISESGRQPQHF; cdr3_nt: TGTGCCATCAGTGAGTCGGGACGACAGCCCCAGCATTTT
j_call: TRBJ2-5; clone_size: .; v_call: TRBV29-1; d_call: .; cdr3_aa: CSKGTRGVEETQYF; cdr3_nt: TGCAGCAAGGGGACGAGGGGTGTAGAAGAGACCCAGTACTTC
j_call: TRBJ1-4; clone_size: many; v_call: TRBV20-1; d_call: .; cdr3_aa: CSATSQGPQKLFF; cdr3_nt: TGCAGTGCAACCTCCCAGGGACCTCAAAAACTGTTTTTT
j_call: TRBJ2-5; clone_size: many; v_call: TRBV29-1; d_call: .; cdr3_aa: CSGTVGETQYF; cdr3_nt: TGCAGCGGCACCGTGGGAGAGACCCAGTACTTC
j_call: TRBJ2-5; clone_size: few; v_call: TRBV20-1; d_call: .; cdr3_aa: CSARDPGTQETQYF; cdr3_nt: TGCAGTGCTAGAGATCCGGGTACCCAAGAGACCCAGTACTTC
j_call: TRBJ2-7; clone_size: few; v_call: TRBV28; d_call: .; cdr3_aa: CASSPAGRSGEQYF; cdr3_nt: TGTGCCAGCAGTCCAGCGGGTAGGTCAGGCGAGCAGTACTTC
j_call: TRBJ1-5; clone_size: few; v_call: TRBV19; d_call: .; cdr3_aa: CASSPGEFSNQPQHF; cdr3_nt: TGTGCCAGTAGTCCAGGGGAATTTAGCAATCAGCCCCAGCATTTT
j_call: TRBJ1-4; clone_size: many; v_call: TRBV19; d_call: .; cdr3_aa: CASSISTSSKEKLFF; cdr3_nt: TGTGCCAGTAGTATAAGTACATCGTCAAAGGAAAAACTGTTTTTT
j_call: TRBJ1-1; clone_size: many; v_call: TRBV7-8; d_call: .; cdr3_aa: CASSRKGSNTEAFF; cdr3_nt: TGCGCCAGCAGCCGGAAAGGTTCGAACACTGAAGCTTTCTTT
j_call: TRBJ2-7; clone_size: .; v_call: TRBV2; d_call: .; cdr3_aa: CASSAEGEQYF; cdr3_nt: TGTGCCAGCAGTGCAGAGGGAGAGCAGTACTTC
j_call: TRBJ1-2; clone_size: .; v_call: TRBV2; d_call: TRBD1; cdr3_aa: CASSVLGQGASGYTF; cdr3_nt: TGTGCCAGCAGTGTCTTGGGACAGGGGGCATCCGGCTACACCTTC
j_call: TRBJ2-6; clone_size: .; v_call: TRBV5-4; d_call: .; cdr3_aa: CDLNVLTF; cdr3_nt: TGTGACCTCAACGTCCTGACTTTC
j_call: TRBJ2-5; clone_size: many; v_call: TRBV12-3/TRBV12-4; d_call: .; cdr3_aa: CASSFVGSGETQYF; cdr3_nt: TGTGCCAGCAGTTTCGTAGGGTCCGGCGAGACCCAGTACTTC
j_call: TRBJ2-7; clone_size: .; v_call: TRBV10-3; d_call: .; cdr3_aa: CASSYNSESYEQYF; cdr3_nt: TGTGCCAGCAGTTACAACTCCGAGTCCTACGAGCAGTACTTC
j_call: TRBJ2-2; clone_size: .; v_call: TRBV2; d_call: .; cdr3_aa: CATSDSQGRVTGELFF; cdr3_nt: TGTGCCACCAGTGACTCTCAGGGGAGGGTCACCGGGGAGCTGTTTTTT